The 4 T cell receptor beta chains reported below all come from one sample, sequenced in a study of CD8 T cells in Susac syndrome. RNA in amounts of about 0.5 to 1 ug was reverse transcribed with random hexamers. MiXCR was run by TCRdb on the immunoSEQ multiplex PCR reads, yielding one entry per CDR3 protein. The table has tens of thousands of distinct CDR3 sequences, roughly 90% seen once. Sequenced input: CD8+ T cells from PBMCs. These receptors were obtained from a human donor with multiple sclerosis.

This chain uses TRBV29-1 with TRBJ1-2; D is undetermined. Trimming took 5 bases from V and 8 from J, leaving 15 bases between them. The CDR3 length is 12 residues. Germline V gene data show CDR1 as SQVTM and CDR2 as ANQGSEA. CDR3 in DNA: TGCAGCGTTTTCCAAACGACGGGCGGCTACACCTTC. This encodes CSVFQTTGGYTF.

The genes are TRBV12-3 or TRBV12-4 and TRBJ2-3; D is unclear. The CDR3 totals 14 residues. V shed 2 bases and J shed 0 bases, with 6 bases lying between them. CDR3: CASSLKQSTDTQYF. In DNA, the CDR3 is TGTGCCAGCAGTTTAAAGCAGAGCACAGATACGCAGTATTTT.

The chain has TRBV12-3 or TRBV12-4 and TRBJ1-5; D is ambiguous. Trimming removed 6 bases at V and 4 bases at J, with 16 bases between. This CDR3 is built from 15 residues. The CDR3 spells CASRVPGGRNQPQHF. The DNA of the CDR3 is TGTGCCAGCAGAGTCCCGGGTGGACGGAATCAGCCCCAGCATTTT.

The gene calls are TRBV7-7 and TRBJ1-2; TRBD1 matches 9 bases. Germline CDR1 is SSHAT and CDR2 is FNYEAQ (reference sequence). The CDR3 consists of 14 residues. Unmatched junction bases numbered 4, after V lost 3 bases and J lost 5 bases. CDR3 coding DNA: TGTGCCAGCAGCTTCGGGACAGGGTATTATGGCTACACCTTC. It encodes CASSFGTGYYGYTF.